The 8 T cell receptor beta chains listed next were all sequenced from one sample in a study of T cell responses to AZD1222 COVID-19 vaccine. Profiled with immunoSEQ multiplex PCR; TCRdb holds only in-frame clones, not every one. The sample holds approximately 140,000 clones, approximately 92% seen once. Sequences were derived from peripheral blood, sampled 28 days after the second AZD1222 dose. These TCRs come from an adult who received the AZD1222 COVID-19 vaccine.

This chain links TRBV3-1 (or the pseudogene TRBV3-2) with TRBJ2-1; TRBD2 agrees at 9 bases. CDR3 length equals 16 residues. V was clipped by 4 bases and J by 7 bases; unmatched bases: 11. Germline assignment: CDR1 LGHDT and CDR2 YNNKEL (reference sequence). This chain's CDR3 is CASSPRAGGRKNEQFF. The CDR3 bases are TGTGCCAGCAGCCCTCGGGCGGGGGGGCGGAAGAATGAGCAGTTCTTC.

This clone was counted once. The rearrangement uses TRBV10-2 and TRBJ2-3; 8 bases are a match to TRBD2. CDR3 length equals 16 residues. J was trimmed by 2 bases and V by 0 bases; bases with no gene match: 4. Germline-derived CDR1 and CDR2 are WSHSY and SAAADI. The CDR3 here is CASSESLAGSTDTQYF. Written as DNA, the CDR3 is TGCGCCAGCAGTGAGTCGCTAGCGGGTTCCACAGATACGCAGTATTTT.

The rearrangement uses TRBV12-3 or TRBV12-4 and TRBJ1-5, with D possibly matching TRBD1 (5 bases). V lost 6 bases to trimming and J lost 5 bases, with 11 bases between them. This CDR3 is 13 amino acids long. Written as DNA, the CDR3 is TGTGCCAGCAGAGGGGACGCCGATCAGCCCCAGCATTTT. Translated: CASRGDADQPQHF.

This sequence joins TRBV19 and TRBJ1-5; D is ambiguous. Germline values: CDR1 LNHDA, CDR2 SQIVND (reference sequence). V was trimmed by 5 bases and J by 0 bases, leaving 17 bases between them. The CDR3 is made up of 17 amino acids. For the CDR3, the DNA is TGTGCCAGTAGTTCCCATGGATTACGCACTAGCAATCAGCCCCAGCATTTT. It encodes CASSSHGLRTSNQPQHF.

The chain has TRBV28 and TRBJ2-7, with 8 positions matching TRBD1. CDR3 size: 15 residues. Germline V CDR1 and CDR2: MDHEN, SYDVKM. Germline trimming cut 5 bases from V and 4 bases from J; bases unmatched to any gene: 10. This chain's CDR3 is CASSRGTGRTYEQYF. The CDR3, as DNA: TGTGCCAGCAGTCGAGGGACAGGACGAACTTACGAGCAGTACTTC.

V usage is TRBV10-3 and J usage is TRBJ1-3; D not resolved. The CDR3 runs to 16 residues. Trimming took 0 bases from V and 0 from J, leaving 9 bases between them. CDR1 and CDR2 from the germline V gene are ENHRY and SYGVKD. This chain's CDR3 is CAISESTTRSGNTIYF. CDR3 coding DNA: TGTGCCATCAGTGAGTCGACGACACGCTCTGGAAACACCATATATTTT.

The chain couples TRBV11-2 to TRBJ2-7; TRBD2 matches 12 bases. Germline V gives CDR1 SGHAT, CDR2 FQNNGV. This CDR3 is 16 amino acids long. V dropped 2 bases and J dropped 0; count of bases not matched to a gene: 2. The CDR3 spells CASSLLTSGGSYEQYF. In nucleotides, the CDR3 is TGTGCCAGCAGCTTATTGACTAGCGGGGGCTCCTACGAGCAGTACTTC.

This sequence joins TRBV11-2 and TRBJ2-1, with 7 bases identical to TRBD2. CDR1 and CDR2 from the germline V gene are SGHAT and FQNNGV. This CDR3 is built from 15 residues. V dropped 5 bases and J dropped 4; count of bases not matched to a gene: 8. The CDR3 sequence: CASSPKGGVYNEQFF. CDR3 coding DNA: TGTGCCAGCAGCCCCAAGGGAGGGGTGTACAATGAGCAGTTCTTC. The full variable domain, its missing parts supplied by reference TRBV11-2 and TRBJ2-1, is EAGVAQSPRYKIIEKRQSVAFWCNPISGHATLYWYQQILGQGPKLLIQFQNNGVVDDSQLPKDRFSAERLKGVDSTLKIQPAKLEDSAVYLCASSPKGGVYNEQFFGPGTRLTVL.